Listed below are T cell receptor beta chains from one sample, sequenced in a study of radiotherapy plus CTLA-4 blockade in lung cancer. Generated by immunoSEQ multiplex PCR, the TCRdb table keeps only in-frame clones and is missing some. The sample yields approximately 81,000 clones, around 79% seen once. Sample: peripheral blood, taken from a patient treated with radiotherapy plus ipilimumab. The receptors here all came from a human donor with non-small cell lung cancer who had a partial response to radiotherapy plus ipilimumab. Some clones in this sample may be carry-over from other donors' samples. CDR3s include the opening cysteine and the closing phenylalanine or tryptophan. A D gene is named only where the DNA matches it firmly. The listing skips clone size in some rows; elsewhere it reads once, few, many or a size class.

D gene | J gene | V gene | clone size | CDR3 DNA | CDR3 protein
NA | TRBJ2-1 | TRBV9 | NA | TGTGCCAGCAGCGTAGCGGGCAGGGGATCCTACAATGAGCAGTTCTTC | CASSVAGRGSYNEQFF
NA | TRBJ1-2 | TRBV5-1 | NA | TGCGCCAGCAGCTTGGACGGGGGGGGGCTAGGCTACACCTTC | CASSLDGGGLGYTF
NA | TRBJ2-7 | TRBV18 | NA | TGTGCCAGCTCACCGGTCCCGGTTAGCTCCTACGAGCAGTACTTC | CASSPVPVSSYEQYF
NA | TRBJ2-1 | TRBV7-2 | NA | TGTGCCAGCAGCGCGTTGGGAGGGGGTGGTTACAATGAGCAGTTCTTC | CASSALGGGGYNEQFF
NA | TRBJ1-1 | TRBV11-3 | NA | TGTGCCAGCAGCCCCTCCCTCGGGGGAAACACTGAAGCTTTCTTT | CASSPSLGGNTEAFF
NA | TRBJ2-2 | TRBV7-9 | few | TGTGCCAGCAGCTTAATGGGTACAGCCCGAACCGGGGAGCTGTTTTTT | CASSLMGTARTGELFF
NA | TRBJ1-6 | TRBV27 | NA | TGTGCCAGCAGTTTACAGGCTTTCAGGGATTCACCCCTCCACTTT | CASSLQAFRDSPLHF
TRBD1 | TRBJ2-3 | TRBV15 | NA | TGTGCCACCAGCGGGGGGACAGGAGGAACAGATACGCAGTATTTT | CATSGGTGGTDTQYF
TRBD1 | TRBJ1-6 | TRBV9 | NA | TGTGCCAGCAGCTTAAGGGACAGGGATAATTCACCCCTCCACTTT | CASSLRDRDNSPLHF
TRBD1 | TRBJ1-4 | TRBV18 | NA | TGTGCCAGCTCGCTAACCGGGACAGGGAAGATATTGGGAACTAATGAAAAACTGTTTTTT | CASSLTGTGKILGTNEKLFF